One and the same sample provided the 22 T cell receptor beta chains below, sequenced in a study of shared clonotypes between healthy human individuals. Produced via immunoSEQ multiplex PCR; TCRdb's table is partial and in-frame only. The sample lists about 600,000 clones, more than 95% seen once, with around 0.06% in the top ten. Sequencing was done on a sample of naive CD4+ T cells sorted from blood. Subset reported: CD45RA+ positively selected. The receptors were sampled from a woman aged 25 to 39 in good health.

V and J are TRBV18 and TRBJ1-5; 10 nucleotides align to TRBD1. V dropped 2 bases and J dropped 6; count of bases not matched to a gene: 4. CDR1 is KGHSH and CDR2 is LQKENI in the germline V gene. The CDR3 has 15 amino acids. The CDR3 nucleotides read TGTGCCAGCTCACCAAGCGGGACAGGGGTTCAGCCCCAGCATTTT. Its translation is CASSPSGTGVQPQHF. The full variable domain, rest sourced from reference TRBV18 and TRBJ1-5, is NAGVMQNPRHLVRRRGQEARLRCSPMKGHSHVYWYRQLPEEGLKFMVYLQKENIIDESGMPKERFSAEFPKEGPSILRIQQVVRGDSAAYFCASSPSGTGVQPQHFGDGTRLSIL.

V and J are TRBV7-2 and TRBJ2-1; no firm D call. The CDR3 runs to 16 residues. Trimming removed 5 bases at V and 1 base at J, with 15 bases between. Germline V gene data show CDR1 as SGHTA and CDR2 as FQGNSA. The CDR3 DNA follows: TGTGCCAGCAGCCGACCTCGGCCCCTGTCCTACAATGAGCAGTTCTTC. It yields the protein CASSRPRPLSYNEQFF.

The V call is TRBV29-1, the J call TRBJ2-1; unclear D gene. This CDR3 comprises 15 residues. V gave up 3 bases and J gave up 10 bases, with 22 bases separating them. CDR1 is SQVTM and CDR2 is ANQGSEA in the germline V gene. Written as DNA, the CDR3 is TGCAGCGTTGACGTGGGGTGGGGAAACGGTCGGGAGCAGTTCTTC. This codes for CSVDVGWGNGREQFF.

This chain links TRBV28 with TRBJ1-3; D remains ambiguous. Germline V gene sequence: CDR1 MDHEN, CDR2 SYDVKM. V lost 3 bases and J lost 2, with 5 bases in between. This CDR3 comprises 13 residues. CDR3: CASSLTAGNTIYF. In DNA, the CDR3 is TGTGCCAGCAGTTTGACGGCTGGAAACACCATATATTTT.

The V and J genes are TRBV11-3 and TRBJ2-7; 14 nucleotides agree with TRBD2. The germline gives CDR1 SGHNT, CDR2 YENEEA. Losses at the gene ends were 6 bases for V and 5 bases for J; bases not matched to a gene: 6. The CDR3 totals 15 residues. The CDR3 protein is CASSPGTSGSHEQYF. CDR3 bases: TGTGCCAGCAGTCCCGGGACTAGCGGGAGCCACGAGCAGTACTTC.

The gene calls are TRBV18 and TRBJ1-3; possibly TRBD1 for D (5 bases). Germline CDR1 is KGHSH and CDR2 is LQKENI. This CDR3 region has 16 residues. The V gene lost 2 bases and the J gene lost 0 bases, with 11 bases spanning the gap. CDR3 residues: CASSPIRQRSGNTIYF. In DNA form, the CDR3 reads TGTGCCAGCTCACCAATTCGACAGCGCTCTGGAAACACCATATATTTT.

The V call is TRBV30, the J call TRBJ1-1, with D possibly matching TRBD1 (5 bases). V was trimmed by 5 bases and J by 4 bases, leaving 14 bases between them. The CDR3 is made up of 13 amino acids. Germline V gives CDR1 GTSNPN, CDR2 SVGIG (reference sequence). CDR3 sequence reads: CAWLRDPGTEAFF. The CDR3 nucleotides are TGTGCCTGGCTTCGGGACCCGGGCACTGAAGCTTTCTTT.

The chain carries TRBV5-6 and TRBJ2-5; D possibly corresponds to TRBD2 (5 bases). The germline V and J ends were trimmed by 4 bases and 5 bases, with 9 bases remaining between them. CDR1 is SGHDT, CDR2 YYEEEE, per germline. There are 12 residues in the CDR3. In DNA, the CDR3 is TGTGCCAGCAGCGAGCGGCGGGAGACCCAGTACTTC. Protein sequence: CASSERRETQYF. Full variable domain (rest looked up from reference TRBV5-6 and TRBJ2-5): DAGVTQSPTHLIKTRGQQVTLRCSPKSGHDTVSWYQQALGQGPQFIFQYYEEEERQRGNFPDRFSGHQFPNYSSELNVNALLLGDSALYLCASSERRETQYFGPGTRLLVL.

V and J are TRBV12-5 and TRBJ2-1, with D possibly being TRBD2 (5 bases). With 7 bases removed from V and 6 bases from J, the gap between germline ends came to 16 bases. This CDR3 comprises 14 residues. Germline lookup yields CDR1 LGHNT and CDR2 FRNRAP. CDR3 residues: CASATPEASNEQFF. In nucleotides, the CDR3 is TGTGCTAGTGCCACCCCGGAGGCTTCCAATGAGCAGTTCTTC.

The chain has TRBV7-3 and TRBJ2-7, with TRBD2 matching 14 bases. The CDR3 runs 15 residues. The V gene's germline CDR1 is SGHTA and CDR2 FQGTGA. The V and J ends lost 3 bases and 7 bases, in that order; junction bases with no gene match: 5. This chain's CDR3 is CASSLGLAGAEEQYF. CDR3 DNA: TGTGCCAGCAGCTTGGGACTAGCGGGAGCCGAAGAGCAGTACTTC.

V usage is TRBV5-6 and J usage is TRBJ2-5; no definite D call. In germline, CDR1 is SGHDT, CDR2 YYEEEE. CDR3 length equals 12 residues. V lost 0 bases, J lost 9 bases, and 9 bases lay in between. The CDR3 reads CASSLVSGAQYF. DNA of the CDR3: TGTGCCAGCAGCTTGGTCTCTGGGGCCCAGTACTTC.

The chain joins TRBV2 to TRBJ2-7, with D possibly TRBD2 on 7 matching bases. CDR1 SNHLY and CDR2 FYNNEI come from the germline V gene. The CDR3 contains 15 residues. The germline V and J ends were trimmed by 10 bases and 7 bases, with 26 bases remaining between them. The CDR3 nucleotides read TGTGCCACCGCGACCTTCAAAGGGGGGGCGTGGGAGCAGTACTTC. It specifies CATATFKGGAWEQYF.

This chain links TRBV6-5 with TRBJ1-6; possibly TRBD1 for D (6 bases). The V and J ends lost 5 bases and 10 bases respectively, with 9 bases between them. Germline-derived CDR1 and CDR2 are MNHEY and SVGAGI. The CDR3 spans 12 residues. Here the CDR3 DNA reads TGTGCCAGCAGTGGGACATACTCACCCCTCCACTTT. This translates into CASSGTYSPLHF.

This sequence joins TRBV7-8 and TRBJ2-7; tentatively, D is TRBD1 or TRBD2 (5 bases each). Trimming pared 5 bases from V and 3 bases from J, leaving 20 bases between. The CDR3 sequence is 16 residues long. In germline, CDR1 is SGHVS, CDR2 FQNEAQ. The CDR3 loop reads CASSPRQNYGVYEQYF. CDR3 nucleotides: TGTGCCAGCAGCCCCCGACAGAACTACGGGGTCTACGAGCAGTACTTC.

The chain links TRBV29-1 to TRBJ2-2; D unclear. The germline V gene has CDR1 SQVTM and CDR2 ANQGSEA. The CDR3 is 14 amino acids. Trimming cost V 2 bases and J 1 base, with 8 bases left between them. In DNA, the CDR3 is TGCAGCGTTGAAATGCCAGTGAACACCGGGGAGCTGTTTTTT. The encoded protein is CSVEMPVNTGELFF.

The chain links TRBV7-9 to TRBJ1-1; perhaps TRBD1 as D (6 bases). The CDR3 has 14 amino acids. V was cut by 5 bases and J by 0 bases, with 10 bases left in between. Germline V gene lookup returns CDR1 SEHNR and CDR2 FQNEAQ (reference sequence). CDR3 sequence: CASSRRTVNTEAFF. CDR3 nucleotide sequence: TGTGCCAGCAGCCGTCGGACAGTGAACACTGAAGCTTTCTTT.

This chain links TRBV4-2 with TRBJ2-5; tentative D call: TRBD2 (5 bases). With 1 base removed from V and 11 bases from J, the gap between germline ends came to 20 bases. The CDR3 has 15 amino acids. Germline V CDR1 and CDR2: LGHNA, YNFKEQ. The CDR3 DNA is TGTGCCAGCAGCCAAGTCGAGCTTTCGGGGTTTGGGCAGTACTTC. It encodes CASSQVELSGFGQYF.

The rearrangement links TRBV5-4 to TRBJ2-7; 7 bases fit TRBD2. The J segment lost 7 bases and the V segment lost 3 bases, leaving 10 bases of the junction unmatched. Germline-derived CDR1 and CDR2 are SGHNT and YYREEE (reference sequence). The CDR3 is made up of 14 amino acids. The CDR3 DNA reads as TGTGCCAGCAGCTGGCGCAGCGGGATGGAAGAGCAGTACTTC. This encodes CASSWRSGMEEQYF.

The chain combines TRBV5-8 with TRBJ2-7; the D gene is possibly TRBD1 (6 bases). Germline CDR1 reads SGHTS; CDR2 reads YDEGEE. This CDR3 is 16 amino acids long. The ends were cut back, 0 bases at V and 0 bases at J, with 13 bases in the middle. The CDR3 nucleotides are TGTGCCAGCAGCTTGGTCGGCAGGACAGCCTCCTACGAGCAGTACTTC. Translating it yields CASSLVGRTASYEQYF. Full variable domain (outside the CDR3, taken from reference TRBV5-8 and TRBJ2-7): EAGVTQSPTHLIKTRGQQATLRCSPISGHTSVYWYQQALGLGLQFLLWYDEGEERNRGNFPPRFSGRQFPNYSSELNVNALELEDSALYLCASSLVGRTASYEQYFGPGTRLTVT.

This clone has just one count. This chain links TRBV7-9 with TRBJ2-7, with 10 positions matching TRBD2. There are 15 residues in the CDR3. Germline V gene sequence: CDR1 SEHNR, CDR2 FQNEAQ (reference sequence). The V segment lost 1 base and the J segment 5 bases; nucleotides outside the gene matches: 5. The DNA of the CDR3 is TGTGCCAGCAGCTTAGGTCCGCTAGCGGGAGACGAGCAGTACTTC. As protein: CASSLGPLAGDEQYF.

The V call is TRBV11-2, the J call TRBJ2-5, with 7 bases aligning to TRBD2. The germline V gene encodes CDR1 SGHAT and CDR2 FQNNGV. With V trimmed by 4 bases and J by 5 bases, 10 bases remained unmatched. The CDR3 covers 15 residues. CDR3 in amino acids: CASSSTSRVWETQYF. The CDR3 bases are TGTGCCAGCAGCTCGACTAGCCGGGTGTGGGAGACCCAGTACTTC.

V and J are TRBV7-2 and TRBJ2-1, with D maybe TRBD2 (6 bases). Per germline, CDR1 SGHTA and CDR2 FQGNSA. The CDR3 runs to 14 residues. This CDR3 reads CERGGDSSYNEQFF. The CDR3, as DNA: TGTGAACGCGGCGGGGATAGCTCCTACAATGAGCAGTTCTTC.